One and the same sample provided the 7 T cell receptor beta chains below, sequenced in a study of neoadjuvant nivolumab and ipilimumab in lung cancer. Clones were read by immunoSEQ multiplex PCR, and TCRdb kept only the in-frame ones, dropping some. The table shows approximately 4,000 clones, with approximately 81% occurring only once. Sequenced here: peripheral blood, sampled after neoadjuvant nivolumab, alone or with ipilimumab, at or shortly before surgery. The source of these receptors is an adult with non-small cell lung cancer.

This sequence joins TRBV27 and TRBJ2-2, with 8 bases fitting TRBD2. Germline V CDR1 and CDR2: MNHEY, SMNVEV (reference sequence). With 8 bases clipped from V and 5 bases from J, the junction kept 10 bases outside the gene matches. This CDR3 has 15 amino acids. The CDR3 bases are TGTGCCAGCTCACCCCGGGGGGGGAATACCGGGGAGCTGTTTTTT. Amino acid sequence: CASSPRGGNTGELFF.

The rearrangement uses TRBV29-1 and TRBJ2-7, with 7 bases that match TRBD2. Germline lookup yields CDR1 SQVTM and CDR2 ANQGSEA. Losses at the gene ends were 8 bases for V and 0 bases for J; bases not matched to a gene: 4. The CDR3 is 12 amino acids. The CDR3 region has the DNA TGCAGCTTCCGGGGGGACTCCTACGAGCAGTACTTC. Protein: CSFRGDSYEQYF.

This clone was detected a few times. This rearrangement joins TRBV27 to TRBJ2-3; D is perhaps TRBD1 (7 bases). This CDR3 has 19 amino acids. V gave up 6 bases and J gave up 6 bases, with 31 bases separating them. CDR1 is MNHEY and CDR2 is SMNVEV in the germline V gene (reference sequence). This CDR3 reads CASRNSLGGGATPLDTQYF. The CDR3 DNA follows: TGTGCCAGCAGGAACTCACTAGGAGGGGGCGCGACCCCTCTGGATACGCAGTATTTT.

The chain links TRBV7-9 to TRBJ2-3; D gene ambiguous. This CDR3 contains 16 residues. V was trimmed by 2 bases and J by 4 bases, leaving 16 bases between them. From germline, CDR1 is SEHNR and CDR2 FQNEAQ (reference sequence). This CDR3 reads CASSLLPTALADTQYF. In DNA, the CDR3 is TGTGCCAGCAGCTTATTACCCACCGCATTGGCAGATACGCAGTATTTT.

The chain combines TRBV6-4 with TRBJ1-2; perhaps TRBD1 as D (6 bases). V was pared by 2 bases and J by 8 bases, with 21 bases between. CDR3 size: 16 residues. Germline CDR1 and CDR2: MRHNA and SNTAGT. The DNA of the CDR3 is TGTGCCAGCAGTGACCCACAGGGATTGGAGCGGGGAGGCTACACCTTC. Protein: CASSDPQGLERGGYTF.

The V call is TRBV5-1, the J call TRBJ1-4, with 9 bases fitting TRBD1. The CDR3 consists of 15 residues. The germline V gene encodes CDR1 SGHRS and CDR2 YFSETQ. V shed 3 bases, J shed 15 bases, and the junction held 15 bases outside the gene matches. The CDR3 region has the DNA TGCGCCAGCAGCTGGAAAACAGGGGGCGAGGGGGTTTTGTTTTTT. Its protein product is CASSWKTGGEGVLFF. Drawing the rest from reference TRBV5-1 and TRBJ1-4, the complete variable domain is KAGVTQTPRYLIKTRGQQVTLSCSPISGHRSVSWYQQTPGQGLQFLFEYFSETQRNKGNFPGRFSGRQFSNSRSEMNVSTLELGDSALYLCASSWKTGGEGVLFFGSGTQLSVL.

The V and J genes are TRBV7-2 and TRBJ2-7; unclear D gene. Germline V gene sequence: CDR1 SGHTA, CDR2 FQGNSA. The CDR3 loop spans 12 amino acids. V lost 4 bases, J lost 7 bases, and 11 bases lay in between. CDR3 in amino acids: CASSSLWGEQYF. The CDR3 bases are TGTGCCAGCAGCTCCTTGTGGGGAGAGCAGTACTTC. The full variable domain, its missing parts supplied by reference TRBV7-2 and TRBJ2-7, is GAGVSQSPSNKVTEKGKDVELRCDPISGHTALYWYRQSLGQGLEFLIYFQGNSAPDKSGLPSDRFSAERTGGSVSTLTIQRTQQEDSAVYLCASSSLWGEQYFGPGTRLTVT.